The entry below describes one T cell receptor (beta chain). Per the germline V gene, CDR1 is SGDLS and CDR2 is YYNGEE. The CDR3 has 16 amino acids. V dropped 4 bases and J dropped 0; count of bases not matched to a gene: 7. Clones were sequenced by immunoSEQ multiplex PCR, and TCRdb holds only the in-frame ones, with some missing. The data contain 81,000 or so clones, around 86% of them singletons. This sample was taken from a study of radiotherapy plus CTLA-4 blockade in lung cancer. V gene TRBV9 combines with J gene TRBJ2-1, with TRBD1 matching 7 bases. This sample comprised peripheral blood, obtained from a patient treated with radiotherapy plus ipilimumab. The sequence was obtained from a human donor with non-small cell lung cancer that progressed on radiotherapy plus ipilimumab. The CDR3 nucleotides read TGTGCCAGCAGCCTCACCGGGACAGACTCCTACAATGAGCAGTTCTTC. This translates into CASSLTGTDSYNEQFF.